This T cell receptor beta chain emerged from a study of cytomegalovirus exposure and HLA in healthy donors. About the study: An earlier analysis identified under 130 million unique TCR beta sequences in about 180 million T cells. Whole-study findings and limits: In an earlier analysis, in some 600 donors, most V segments appeared productive either ~87% or ~30% of the time. The records held CMV serostatus as the only immune exposure information.

Use of 60 Vbeta and 13 Jbeta primers characterized the PCR. In the original processing: An analysis that came later counted 60 million to 80 million unique TCR beta chains, around 12 million shared. Produced via immunoSEQ multiplex PCR; TCRdb's table is partial and in-frame only. D and trimming were read from the DNA, whereas the V and J calls and clone size are those reported in that table. The table records fewer than 200,000 clones, 80% of them present only once. Worth noting for this clone: Its target is not known.

V trimming: 5 bases; J trimming: 6 bases; junction bases outside the gene matches: 7. The CDR3 is 14 residues long. Germline CDR1 reads MNHEY; CDR2 reads SMNVEV (reference sequence). This chain joins TRBV27 and TRBJ2-3; TRBD1 matches 8 bases. This receptor was obtained from a woman aged 45-59 years in good health and CMV-seropositive. Sequences were obtained from PBMCs. CDR3 in amino acids: CASSLRTGWDTQYF. The CDR3 bases are TGTGCCAGCAGTCTGAGGACAGGGTGGGATACGCAGTATTTT.